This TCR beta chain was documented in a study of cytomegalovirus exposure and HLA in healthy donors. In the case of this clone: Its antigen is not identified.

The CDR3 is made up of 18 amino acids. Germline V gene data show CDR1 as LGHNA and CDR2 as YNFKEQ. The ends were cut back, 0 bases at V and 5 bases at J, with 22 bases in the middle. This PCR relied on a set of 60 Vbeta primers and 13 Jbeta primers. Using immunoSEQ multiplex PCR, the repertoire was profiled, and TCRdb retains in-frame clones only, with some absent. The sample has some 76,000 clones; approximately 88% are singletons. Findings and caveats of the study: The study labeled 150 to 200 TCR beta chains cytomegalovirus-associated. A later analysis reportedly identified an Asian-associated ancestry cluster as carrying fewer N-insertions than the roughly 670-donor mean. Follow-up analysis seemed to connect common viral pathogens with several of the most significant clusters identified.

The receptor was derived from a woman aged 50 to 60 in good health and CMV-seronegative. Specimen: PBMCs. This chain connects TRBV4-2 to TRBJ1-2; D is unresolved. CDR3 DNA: TGTGCCAGCAGCCAAGATGGGAGGATGCCTACGCCCGATTATGGCTACACCTTC. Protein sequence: CASSQDGRMPTPDYGYTF.